This T cell receptor (beta chain) derives from a study of OX40 agonist ivuxolimab in advanced cancers. Study in general: Earlier anti-PD-1, anti-PD-L1 or anti-CTLA-4 therapy was permitted; about 44% had received some. One hepatocellular carcinoma and two cutaneous melanoma patients partially responded.

Study-wide findings and caveats: At 0.1 to 3.0 mg/kg and by week 6, clonal expansion occurred in CD4+ and CD8+ blood T cells.

Only in-frame clones appear in the TCRdb table, and some are missing; sequencing was by immunoSEQ multiplex PCR. In the table there are about 100,000 clones, about 91% of which are singletons. The CDR3 runs to 15 residues. Germline trimming cut 5 bases from V and 8 bases from J; bases unmatched to any gene: 12. CDR1 and CDR2 (germline): LNHNV, YYDKDF (reference sequence). With respect to this clone: Antigen: not known.

Sequenced material: CD4+ or CD8+ T cells sorted from blood, taken in a trial of the OX40 agonist ivuxolimab. This receptor was identified in an adult with an advanced solid tumor such as melanoma, head and neck, liver or kidney cancer. V is TRBV15 and J is TRBJ1-2; 9 positions match TRBD1. The CDR3 nucleotides are TGTGCCACCAGCGCCAACAGGGGGCTGATCGGAGGCTACACCTTC. Its translation: CATSANRGLIGGYTF.